This T cell receptor (beta chain) was profiled in a study of blood T cell repertoires in COVID-19. Study overall: COVID-19 samples, acute and convalescent, were from the United States, Italy and Spain. PBMCs, B-cell-depleted T cells, or T cells were the source of the cDNA or gDNA that made up the material.

Germline assignment: CDR1 SEHNR and CDR2 FQNEAQ (reference sequence). This CDR3 has 13 residues. V gave up 8 bases and J gave up 7 bases; unmatched junction bases: 9. Study processing details: Reference gene primer amplification in the assay estimated nucleated cell counts. Using immunoSEQ multiplex PCR, the repertoire was profiled, and TCRdb retains in-frame clones only, with some absent. V, J and clone size reflect that table, while D and trimming were determined from the DNA. Among 430,000 or so clones listed, about 90% were seen once. Seattle patients were enrolled during active infection and followed longitudinally.

Sequencing input: peripheral blood. The chain joins TRBV7-9 to TRBJ2-5; 8 nucleotides line up with TRBD2. This receptor was identified in a man younger than 30 with COVID-19, enrolled during active disease. The CDR3 here is CASRTAGGLTQYF. The CDR3 bases are TGTGCCAGCCGGACGGCGGGGGGTCTGACCCAGTACTTC.